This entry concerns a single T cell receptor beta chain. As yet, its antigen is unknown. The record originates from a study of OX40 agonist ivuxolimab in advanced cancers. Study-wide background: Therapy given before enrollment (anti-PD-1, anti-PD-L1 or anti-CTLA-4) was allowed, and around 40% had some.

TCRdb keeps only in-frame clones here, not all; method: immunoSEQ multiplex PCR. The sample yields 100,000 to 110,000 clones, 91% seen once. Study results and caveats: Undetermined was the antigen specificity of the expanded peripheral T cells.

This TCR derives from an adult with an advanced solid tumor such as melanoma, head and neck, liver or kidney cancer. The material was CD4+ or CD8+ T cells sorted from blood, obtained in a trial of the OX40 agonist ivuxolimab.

DNA of the CDR3: TGTGCCAGCACCAAAAGGGACATAAGATTTTCAGGTGGTCATGAAAAACTGTTTTTT. Translated: CASTKRDIRFSGGHEKLFF. The chain has TRBV28 and TRBJ1-4, with D tentatively TRBD1 (6 bases). In germline, CDR1 is MDHEN, CDR2 SYDVKM. V shed 7 bases and J shed 6 bases, with 30 bases lying between them. The CDR3 contains 19 residues.